The 25 T cell receptor beta chains below all came from one sample that was sequenced in a study of blood T cell repertoires in COVID-19. Method: immunoSEQ multiplex PCR; TCRdb's copy keeps in-frame clones and lacks some. The sample has 200,000 to 250,000 clones; around nine tenths are singletons. The sample consisted of peripheral blood. The source is a man aged 60 to 75 with COVID-19, enrolled during active disease.

The chain is built from TRBV19 and TRBJ2-4, with 8 bases matching TRBD1. The ends lost 0 bases at V and 3 bases at J; junction bases unmatched: 4. Germline V gives CDR1 LNHDA, CDR2 SQIVND (reference sequence). The CDR3 totals 16 residues. Written as DNA, the CDR3 is TGTGCCAGTAGTATAGATCCAGGGGGCGGCAAAAACATTCAGTACTTC. Its translation: CASSIDPGGGKNIQYF. Full variable domain (outside the CDR3, taken from reference TRBV19 and TRBJ2-4): DGGITQSPKYLFRKEGQNVTLSCEQNLNHDAMYWYRQDPGQGLRLIYYSQIVNDFQKGDIAEGYSVSREKKESFPLTVTSAQKNPTAFYLCASSIDPGGGKNIQYFGAGTRLSVL.

The V gene is TRBV4-2, the J gene TRBJ2-7; 16 nucleotides agree with TRBD2. This CDR3 region has 15 residues. The germline gives CDR1 LGHNA, CDR2 YNFKEQ. The V gene end was trimmed by 4 bases and the J gene end by 5 bases; junction bases not matched to a gene: 2. The CDR3 region is CASSPGLAGGHEQYF. In DNA form, the CDR3 reads TGTGCCAGCAGCCCGGGACTAGCGGGAGGGCACGAGCAGTACTTC.

This clone has a single count. The chain recombines TRBV19 with TRBJ1-1; 10 nucleotides match TRBD1. The CDR3 is 16 residues long. CDR1 is LNHDA, CDR2 SQIVND, per germline (reference sequence). Germline trimming cut 2 bases from V and 0 bases from J; bases unmatched to any gene: 3. CDR3 DNA: TGTGCCAGTAGTATACGGACAGGGGGATTGAACACTGAAGCTTTCTTT. This gives the protein CASSIRTGGLNTEAFF. The full variable domain, rest sourced from reference TRBV19 and TRBJ1-1, is DGGITQSPKYLFRKEGQNVTLSCEQNLNHDAMYWYRQDPGQGLRLIYYSQIVNDFQKGDIAEGYSVSREKKESFPLTVTSAQKNPTAFYLCASSIRTGGLNTEAFFGQGTRLTVV.

The genes are TRBV11-2 and TRBJ2-3, with 9 bases that match TRBD1. Germline-derived CDR1 and CDR2 are SGHAT and FQNNGV. The V and J ends lost 6 bases and 0 bases, in that order; junction bases with no gene match: 4. This CDR3 comprises 15 residues. The CDR3 protein is CASRRTGGSTDTQYF. The CDR3, as DNA: TGTGCCAGCAGGAGAACAGGGGGCAGCACAGATACGCAGTATTTT.

This clone was picked up one time. This sequence joins TRBV19 and TRBJ1-2, with a possible D match to TRBD1 (5 bases). This CDR3 comprises 11 residues. The V gene lost 6 bases and the J gene lost 4 bases, with 6 bases spanning the gap. Germline V gene lookup returns CDR1 LNHDA and CDR2 SQIVND (reference sequence). The CDR3 DNA reads TGTGCCAGTAGGACAGTCTATGGCTACACCTTC. Its protein is CASRTVYGYTF.

CDR3 sequence (DNA): TGTGCCAGTCGCCCCCAGGGATACTATGGCTACACCTTC. Translating gives CASRPQGYYGYTF. V usage is TRBV6-7 and J usage is TRBJ1-2, with a tentative D call TRBD1 (5 bases). TRBV6-7 is assigned to the ORF class and has an uncertain function. V dropped 9 bases and J dropped 3 bases, with 14 bases sitting between them. The CDR3 is made up of 13 amino acids.

J is TRBJ2-7 and V is TRBV7-8; D is unclear. The germline CDR1 and CDR2 sequences are SGHVS and FQNEAQ. V was trimmed by 7 bases and J by 1 base, leaving 5 bases between them. The CDR3 has 11 residues. The CDR3 sequence is CASTPSYEQYF. The CDR3 DNA reads TGTGCCAGCACCCCGTCCTACGAGCAGTACTTC.

The chain employs TRBV10-1 and TRBJ1-3, with D unresolved. This CDR3 comprises 15 residues. The germline V gene has CDR1 WNHNN and CDR2 SYGVQD (reference sequence). V shed 4 bases and J shed 0 bases, with 10 bases lying between them. CDR3 DNA: TGCGCCAGCAGTGTACCAGGTAGCTCTGGAAACACCATATATTTT. It translates to CASSVPGSSGNTIYF.

The chain recombines TRBV28 with TRBJ1-1; D is ambiguous. The CDR3 contains 12 residues. Trimming shortened V by 4 bases and J by 10 bases, and 13 bases separated the two germline ends. Germline CDR1 is MDHEN and CDR2 is SYDVKM. This CDR3 reads CASSSSPGGAFF. The DNA of the CDR3 is TGTGCCAGCAGTTCCTCCCCAGGTGGAGCTTTCTTT.

This clone was observed a handful of times. V and J are TRBV6-2 or TRBV6-3 and TRBJ2-1; 7 nucleotides match TRBD2. Germline V lookup: CDR1 MNHEY, CDR2 SVGEGT. The length of the CDR3 is 14 residues. V dropped 5 bases and J dropped 5; count of bases not matched to a gene: 6. The CDR3 loop is CASSRLAANNEQFF. CDR3 in DNA: TGTGCCAGCAGTAGACTAGCAGCAAACAATGAGCAGTTCTTC.

A note on this clone: No DNA is shown, since the ends of the CDR3 on it are uncertain; the CDR3 is the one TCRdb lists. The chain uses TRBV6-2 or TRBV6-3 and TRBJ1-2; the D call of TRBD1 is as the table states it, not checked on the DNA. The CDR3 is 14 residues long, counting both termini. The V gene's germline CDR1 is MNHEY and CDR2 SVGEGT. CDR3 region: CASSSSTANYGYTF.

The chain links TRBV3-1 (or the pseudogene TRBV3-2) to TRBJ2-5; D remains unclear. Germline assignment: CDR1 LGHDT and CDR2 YNNKEL (reference sequence). The ends were cut back, 0 bases at V and 4 bases at J, with 9 bases in the middle. The length of the CDR3 is 14 residues. The CDR3 region has the DNA TGTGCCAGCAGCCAAGATACGGTTCGAGAGACCCAGTACTTC. It encodes CASSQDTVRETQYF.

The V gene is TRBV19, the J gene TRBJ1-5; possibly TRBD1 for D (5 bases). The V end was cut by 1 base, the J end by 6 bases, with 16 bases between. The CDR3 length is 16 residues. Germline V lookup: CDR1 LNHDA, CDR2 SQIVND (reference sequence). The CDR3, as DNA: TGTGCCAGTAGTATAGCCCTGGGGGGGGGTGGTCAGCCCCAGCATTTT. Amino acid sequence: CASSIALGGGGQPQHF.

This rearrangement joins TRBV4-1 to TRBJ2-7; possible D gene TRBD1, 6 bases. V shed 0 bases and J shed 4 bases, with 13 bases lying between them. This CDR3 has 15 amino acids. Germline CDR1 reads MGHRA; CDR2 reads YSYEKL. This chain's CDR3 is CASSQDPGVLYEQYF. The CDR3 coding sequence is TGCGCCAGCAGCCAAGACCCAGGGGTTTTGTACGAGCAGTACTTC.

The rearrangement joins TRBV18 to TRBJ2-1; 11 bases agree with TRBD1. Germline CDR1 KGHSH, CDR2 LQKENI. Trimming cost V 5 bases and J 9 bases; bases outside gene matches: 9. The CDR3 consists of 15 residues. As DNA, the CDR3 is TGTGCCAGCTCAGCTATAGGACAGGGGGCAGGTGAGCAGTTCTTC. Its translation: CASSAIGQGAGEQFF.

The gene calls are TRBV7-9 and TRBJ2-5, with D uncertain. Per germline, CDR1 SEHNR and CDR2 FQNEAQ (reference sequence). Trimming removed 8 bases at V and 0 bases at J, with 16 bases between. The CDR3 is 15 residues long. The CDR3 DNA follows: TGTGCCAGCGCCACCCGTGGCCAGTACCAAGAGACCCAGTACTTC. Translating it yields CASATRGQYQETQYF.

The chain links TRBV5-4 to TRBJ2-7, with 10 bases aligning to TRBD2. In germline, CDR1 is SGHNT, CDR2 YYREEE (reference sequence). V shed 0 bases and J 0 bases; nucleotides not matched to a gene: 3. This CDR3 comprises 16 residues. The CDR3 bases are TGTGCCAGCAGCTTGGAACTAGCGGGGCACTCCTACGAGCAGTACTTC. It yields the protein CASSLELAGHSYEQYF.

The chain carries TRBV28 and TRBJ2-7, with D possibly matching TRBD2 (5 bases). CDR1 and CDR2 from the germline V gene are MDHEN and SYDVKM. The CDR3 has 14 residues. With 4 bases removed from V and 2 bases from J, the gap between germline ends came to 12 bases. The CDR3 DNA follows: TGTGCCAGCAGTTACAGCGGCAGAGCCTACGAGCAGTACTTC. It codes for CASSYSGRAYEQYF.

There are a few counts of this clone. The chain recombines TRBV27 with TRBJ1-1; 10 bases map to TRBD1. Germline values: CDR1 MNHEY, CDR2 SMNVEV (reference sequence). The CDR3 has 16 residues. The trim removed 5 bases at V and 2 bases at J, leaving 8 bases unmatched. In nucleotides, the CDR3 is TGTGCCAGCAGTACACTAAGACAGGGGGCTAACACTGAAGCTTTCTTT. Amino acids: CASSTLRQGANTEAFF.

This chain connects TRBV10-3 to TRBJ1-6, with 8 bases that match TRBD1. This CDR3 is built from 15 residues. Germline-derived CDR1 and CDR2 are ENHRY and SYGVKD. After removal of 2 bases from V and 9 bases from J, the junction contained 6 bases not matched to a gene. This CDR3 reads CAISEEAGGTSPLHF. CDR3 nucleotide sequence: TGTGCCATCAGTGAGGAGGCAGGGGGCACTTCACCCCTCCACTTT.

The chain carries TRBV4-1 and TRBJ2-1, with TRBD2 as a possible D gene (5 bases). CDR1 and CDR2 from the germline V gene are MGHRA and YSYEKL. The CDR3 consists of 17 residues. V was trimmed by 1 base and J by 5 bases, leaving 18 bases between them. The CDR3 spells CASSQGGRGFGHNEQFF. Here the CDR3 DNA reads TGCGCCAGCAGCCAAGGAGGTCGGGGATTCGGGCACAATGAGCAGTTCTTC.

CDR3 protein: CATRGQGDFTPLHF. CDR3 coding DNA: TGTGCCACCAGGGGTCAGGGGGATTTTACACCCCTCCACTTT. The chain carries TRBV15 and TRBJ1-6; 7 bases line up with TRBD1. Germline V gene lookup returns CDR1 LNHNV and CDR2 YYDKDF (reference sequence). V was pared by 6 bases and J by 11 bases, with 10 bases of the junction left unmatched. The CDR3 totals 14 residues.

This clone was counted a single time. The chain is built from TRBV11-3 and TRBJ2-7; 10 bases agree with TRBD1. The CDR3 is made up of 16 amino acids. In germline, CDR1 is SGHNT, CDR2 YENEEA. The V and J ends lost 1 base and 4 bases, in that order; junction bases with no gene match: 7. The DNA of the CDR3 is TGTGCCAGCAGCTTAGGACAGGGGGCCCCGCCGTACGAGCAGTACTTC. Its protein product is CASSLGQGAPPYEQYF.

The gene calls are TRBV15 and TRBJ2-6; no reliable D call. Germline V gene sequence: CDR1 LNHNV, CDR2 YYDKDF (reference sequence). This CDR3 is built from 15 residues. The germline V and J ends were trimmed by 3 bases and 0 bases, with 6 bases remaining between them. CDR3 loop: CATSRKSSGANVLTF. CDR3 coding DNA: TGTGCCACCAGCAGGAAGAGCTCTGGGGCCAACGTCCTGACTTTC.

The chain uses TRBV4-1 and TRBJ1-4, with D tentatively TRBD1 (5 bases). Deletions cut 6 bases from V and 6 bases from J, with 17 bases between. This CDR3 spans 15 amino acids. Germline V gene sequence: CDR1 MGHRA, CDR2 YSYEKL. The CDR3 DNA is TGCGCCAGCAGTCCCTTGGGGCAGGCCGATGAAAAACTGTTTTTT. Amino acids: CASSPLGQADEKLFF.